This T cell receptor (beta chain) came from a study of cytomegalovirus exposure and HLA in healthy donors (dated by TCRdb to the late 2010s). With regard to the full study: According to an earlier analysis of 587 of the donors, some 180 million T cells yielded 117 million unique TCR beta sequences and approximately 300 Gb of sequence data. To decide whether each TCR beta V gene segment behaved as functional or pseudogenic, an earlier analysis of 587 of the donors relied on high-throughput TCR beta sequencing. To predict cytomegalovirus infection status, the study brought together high-throughput TCR immunosequencing, statistical association of individual TCRs with disease status, and machine learning. A later analysis re-examined previously published TCR beta repertoires from just over 650 donors and added high-resolution HLA genotyping to investigate patterns of TCR occurrence. The study used immunosequencing to profile the T cell repertoires of hundreds of subjects and linked those repertoires to cytomegalovirus serostatus. All discovery cohort repertoires had been generated on a single sequencing platform. Donor age, sex, ethnicity and CMV serostatus were collected together with the repertoire data. The study aimed to test whether signatures of past pathogen exposure could be identified by cataloging public T cell receptors. Rather than drawing on any new phenotypic data, the later analysis identified candidate immune exposures from TCR beta sequences and the way those sequences occurred across donors. A later genetic analysis used genome-wide SNP genotypes for about 55% of the 666 donors, treating that subset as a discovery cohort. Along with the approximately 700-subject first cohort, a separate validation cohort of roughly 110 different subjects was used. The number of donors typed differed by locus, with 629-630 for A, B, C, DRB1 and DQB1, roughly 520 for DQA1, some 570 for DPA1, and around 460 for DPB1. On average, roughly 250,000 unique TCR beta nucleotide sequences were sequenced per donor among more than 350 genotyped donors of the cohort, with roughly 18% of those sequences being non-productive. The genetic ancestry cluster associated with self-reported Caucasian donors included about 81% of the approximately 430 genotyped donors. An early release covering about 600 HLA-typed donors comprised roughly 300 gigabases of sequencing data and 65 million to 100 million unique TCR sequences. Four to six DR-DQ haplotypes were handled as single units for association and clustering, since linkage in the cohort was strong. HLA typing covered class I and class II loci at four-digit resolution. On the study overall, not on this receptor specifically: The cohort was sequenced for TCR beta chains only, and without alpha or paired-chain data the features that could be detected were limited. Roughly uniform sequencing depth across donors was assumed in presence/absence analyses, although this assumption may not hold. About 17 rarely observed V segments, including chromosome 9 orphons, were excluded from the earlier analysis of about 610 of the donors because counts were too low. According to the authors, the approach could potentially be generalized to other disease states and immunological phenotypes. When HLA alleles, especially DR and DQ, strongly co-occurred, attributing TCR associations to individual alleles was difficult. The sequencing pipeline was judged likely to have produced a cluster of highly shared sequence variants as a technical artifact. Most CMV-associated TCR beta chains appeared to be HLA-restricted in a later analysis, and the HLA associations seemed to be driven largely by CMV exposure. In an earlier analysis of approximately 600 of the donors, most TCR beta V segments were observed in productive rearrangements about 90% or about 30% of the time, broadly matching IMGT annotations. A further reported finding was that TCR beta sequences accurately predicted the HLA-A and HLA-B alleles for most subjects in the first cohort. CMV serostatus was the only immune exposure information available for the cohort. A later analysis associated 15,000 to 20,000 TCR beta sequences with specific HLA alleles at a false discovery rate of 0.05. The study listed approximately 150 TCR beta chains as associated with cytomegalovirus. The classifier was reported to diagnose cytomegalovirus status with high specificity and sensitivity in both the original cohort and the validation cohort. Compared with the approximately 670-donor mean, donors in an Asian-associated ancestry cluster had fewer N-insertions in productive TCRs, according to a later genetic analysis. Three of the identified cytomegalovirus-associated TCR beta chains were confirmed in vitro to be specific for cytomegalovirus antigens. HLA typing was unavailable for some donors at each locus, so association tests used only the typed subset. According to a later analysis, parvovirus B19, influenza, CMV and Epstein-Barr virus appeared linked to several top co-occurrence clusters. V-gene and J-gene trimming of TCR beta chains was associated with a missense DCLRE1C variant in a later genetic analysis, and the association was replicated in an independent cohort. In a later analysis, the rate of TCR association differed among HLA loci, with DRB1 alleles having the most associated TCRs and HLA-C alleles having the fewest. Linkage disequilibrium might explain the correlated functional status among segregating V segments, but an unknown experimental factor could not be excluded. Across donors, most TCR sequences were observed very rarely, whereas some public TCRs were present in many individuals. In a later analysis, HLA-associated TCR beta chains showed more clonal expansion and lower generation probabilities than non-associated chains that were equally common. Because the 87-base-pair reads could not distinguish some IMGT-functional V segments, including TRBV6-2 and TRBV6-3, those segments were excluded.

Library preparation used the immunoSEQ multiplex PCR assay. A mixture of 60 forward primers for TCR Vbeta segments and 13 reverse primers for TCR Jbeta segments was used in the multiplex PCR. The CDR3 region of rearranged TCR beta genes was amplified from genomic DNA with a multiplex PCR assay. Amplified TCR beta libraries were sequenced as 87-base-pair reads on the Illumina HiSeq System. The paper's data handling went like this. A later analysis tallied around 82 million unique TCR beta chains across the 660 or so repertoires, and approximately 12 million of those chains were shared by two or more donors. Raw reads were error-corrected and collapsed into unique sequences with a nearest-neighbor algorithm that merged closely related sequences to remove PCR and sequencing errors. To assign V, D and J gene segments, CDR3 sequences were aligned to IMGT reference sequences. Each retained sequence needed at least a six-nucleotide match to both a V gene segment and a J gene segment. A rearrangement counted as productive if the CDR3 had no stop codons and remained in frame with V and J, and every other rearrangement counted as non-productive. Following IMGT convention, CDR3 was defined as the stretch from the second conserved V-encoded cysteine up to the conserved J-encoded phenylalanine. In an earlier analysis of approximately 590 of the donors, sequences lacking an unambiguous match to a single V gene segment were excluded. An earlier analysis of a few hundred of the donors called V segments functional above 56.7% productive rearrangements and segregating when the between-donor standard deviation exceeded 5%. To diagnose cytomegalovirus status from the catalog of TCR beta chain sequences, a statistical classification framework was built. V and J gene assignment, in a later analysis, came from comparing TCR nucleotide sequences with IMGT/GENE-DB human TR gene sequences. A later analysis assigned CDR3 sequences and most-parsimonious VDJ recombination scenarios with the TCRdist pipeline. In a later analysis, every TCR beta chain was defined by the combination of its CDR3 amino acid sequence and its V-gene family, and reads without a unique V-gene family were dropped. A later analysis removed 592 highly shared, low-generation-probability nucleotide sequences to deal with suspected cross-contamination and a sequencing artifact. In a later analysis, a clonal expansion index was calculated for each public chain from normalized within-repertoire ranks of inferred template counts. Generation probabilities in a later analysis came from a VDJ recombination model fitted to out-of-frame rearrangements, and those results were checked against IGoR. Hypergeometric tests were used in a later analysis to score TCR-TCR, TCR-HLA and TCR-CMV co-occurrence, with a repertoire-size bias correction applied to the TCR pairs. False discovery rates were estimated in a later analysis by permuting HLA or CMV assignments 20 times. In a later analysis, co-occurring TCRs were grouped using DBSCAN, and TCRdist sequence similarity was added for clustering within HLA-allele-positive subsets. For co-occurrence clustering, repertoires with fewer than 30,000 or more than 120,000 public chains were excluded, along with roughly 5 repertoires with anomalous nucleotide sharing. Sourced from immuneACCESS, this table was stored by TCRdb with only in-frame sequences that have V and J called. A share of the clones is absent; for the studies checked, an unresolved V gene accounts for under half, and the remainder has no known explanation. The V and J calls and clone size were taken over from that table, and D and trimming were inferred from the DNA. The sample records about 200,000 clones, approximately 86% of which are singletons. The top ten clonotypes cover 1.5% to 2% of the sample.

From cysteine to phenylalanine, the CDR3 is 11 amino acids long. Just the 33-base CDR3 DNA is kept, in frame starting at base 1. V is cut back by 4 bases and J by 10 bases, with 3 bases in the junction unmatched. Per the germline V gene, SNHLY is the CDR1 and FYNNEI is the CDR2. In total, approximately 610 healthy bone marrow donors made up the cohort. At the time of sampling, every cohort member was nominally healthy, though immune exposures that went unrecorded were likely present. The donor tested CMV seronegative and was one of the 352 seronegative cohort members. A peripheral blood sample was provided by each donor, and peripheral blood mononuclear cells were used for TCR beta sequencing. Genomic DNA was extracted from the blood cell samples with the Qiagen DNeasy Blood Extraction Kit. This clone showed up just once. The antigen it recognizes is unknown. Base quality data are lacking; no much larger clone is found one base away.

The TCR sequence derives from a woman under 30 in good health and CMV-seronegative. The sequence links TRBV2 to TRBJ1-2, with 7 junctional bases fitting TRBD1. Sequencing was performed on PBMCs. The sequence in DNA is TGTGCCAGCAGTGTGACAGGGCCCTACACCTTC. This gives the protein CASSVTGPYTF. This CDR3, with the reference TRBV2 and TRBJ1-2 proteins standing in past its ends, gives the full variable domain EPEVTQTPSHQVTQMGQEVILRCVPISNHLYFYWYRQILGQKVEFLVSFYNNEISEKSEIFDDQFSVERPDGSNFTLKIRSTKLEDSAMYFCASSVTGPYTFGSGTRLTVV.